This T cell receptor (beta chain) was recovered during a study of shared clonotypes between healthy human individuals. Study results and limitations: Sharing across four donors was seen in roughly 5% of naive CD4 clonotypes. The four-donor shared clonotypes exceeded non-shared clonotypes in generation probability, with non-shared ones scoring lower.

Template for every sorted-subset replicate PCR totaled 150 to 250 ng DNA, 25,000 to 30,000 T cell genomes. TCRdb's copy holds only in-frame clones and misses some; the assay was immunoSEQ multiplex PCR. The sample holds some 900,000 clones, about 80% seen once. About this clone itself: The antigen remains unidentified.

The sample consisted of memory CD4+ T cells sorted from blood. The subset here: CD45RA-negative fraction. The source of this sequence is a man between 18 and 29 years old in good health.

CDR3 DNA: TGCGCCAGCAGCTTGGTTGGCAGATCTGCGGACATTCAGTACTTC. Translation: CASSLVGRSADIQYF. J is TRBJ2-4 and V is TRBV5-1; D unresolved. The CDR3 runs to 15 residues. Trimming pared 0 bases from V and 8 bases from J, leaving 15 bases between. Germline lookup yields CDR1 SGHRS and CDR2 YFSETQ.